The clone carrying this T cell receptor beta chain has only a few counts. No antigen is known for it. V lost 2 bases, J lost 5 bases, and 9 bases lay in between. The CDR3 has 13 amino acids. From germline, CDR1 is SGHVS and CDR2 FQNEAQ. RNA transcripts provided the template for amplifying TCR beta CDR3 regions. HTBI primers were employed in first-round RT-PCR, then a second-round multiplex PCR followed. A single record per CDR3 protein comes from TCRdb applying MiXCR to the multiplex PCR reads. The sample records over a million distinct CDR3 sequences, less than 45% being singletons. These data come from a study of Graves' ophthalmopathy and Graves' hyperthyroidism. Study-level points and caveats: Most thyroid-expanded clonotypes exceeding 0.001 frequency were also found in blood.

V is TRBV7-8 and J is TRBJ2-5; no firm D call. Material for sequencing was peripheral blood or thyroid tissue (not recorded which). The source of this sequence is an adult man with Graves' hyperthyroidism. CDR3 protein: CASSLTAVETQYF. Written as DNA, the CDR3 is TGTGCCAGCAGCTTAACAGCTGTCGAGACCCAGTACTTC.